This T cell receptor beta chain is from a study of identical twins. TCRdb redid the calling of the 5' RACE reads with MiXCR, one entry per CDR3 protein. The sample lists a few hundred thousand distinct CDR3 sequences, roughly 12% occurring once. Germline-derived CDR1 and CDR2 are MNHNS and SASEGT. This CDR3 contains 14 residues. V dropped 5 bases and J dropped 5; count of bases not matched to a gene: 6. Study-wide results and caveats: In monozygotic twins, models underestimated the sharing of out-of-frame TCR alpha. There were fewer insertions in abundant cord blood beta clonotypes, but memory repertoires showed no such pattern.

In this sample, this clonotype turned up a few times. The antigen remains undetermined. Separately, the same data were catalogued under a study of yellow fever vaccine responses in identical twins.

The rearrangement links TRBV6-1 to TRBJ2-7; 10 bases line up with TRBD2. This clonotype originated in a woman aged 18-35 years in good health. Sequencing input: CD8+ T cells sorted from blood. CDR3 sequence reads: CASSPPSGRNEQYF. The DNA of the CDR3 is TGTGCCAGCAGTCCACCTAGCGGGAGAAACGAGCAGTACTTC.